This T cell receptor beta chain was sequenced for a study of blood T cell repertoires in COVID-19 (dated by TCRdb to about 2020). Turning to the overall study: The collaborator samples originated in the United States, Italy and Spain and spanned the acute and convalescent phases of COVID-19. The prospective study material was composed of cDNA or gDNA derived from T cells, B-cell-depleted T cells, or PBMCs. The dataset comprised deeply sampled blood TCRbeta repertoires from subjects exposed to, actively infected with, or recovered from COVID-19. The repertoires were released in a freely available public database intended as a resource for research on the immune response to SARS-CoV-2. The samples were drawn from two sources: the first 160 participants of the ongoing ImmuneRACE study, and about 1,300 subjects contributed by 6 global collaborators. Sample metadata almost always included a de-identified subject ID, COVID-19 status, age in years and sex. Where available, HLA class I and class II types were taken from metadata supplied by the sample provider and were not determined by assay-based typing. The paper's findings and limits, for the study overall: The amount of clinical and demographic metadata varied by source and participant and was provided uncurated.

CDR1 and CDR2 are drawn from the germline V gene: LGHNT, FRNRAP. V is pared back by 2 bases and J by 8 bases, with 12 bases lying between the germline termini. The CDR3 runs 13 residues from the cysteine to the phenylalanine. Here the CDR3 DNA is all that survives: 39 bases in frame from base 1. At one collaborating source in Seattle, patients were enrolled during active infection and were followed longitudinally through the course of disease. Whole blood was collected in K2EDTA tubes by collaborating institutions according to the institutions' own protocols. For TCRbeta analysis, collaborator samples were shipped as frozen whole blood, as isolated PBMCs, or as DNA extracted from either sample type. TCRbeta CDR3 regions were amplified from genomic DNA using the immunoSEQ Assay, a bias-controlled multiplex PCR. The paper's processing steps were these. Nucleated cell counts per sample were estimated from amplification of reference gene primers within the assay. Sequence reads were collapsed and filtered to measure the absolute abundance of every unique TCRbeta CDR3 rearrangement. For each sample, productive Simpson clonality was calculated as the square root of Simpson's diversity index across productive rearrangements. The clones in this table, taken by TCRdb from immuneACCESS, are in-frame only. Not every clone is retained; where verified, under half of the shortfall comes from an unresolved V gene, and the cause of the rest is unknown. That table is the source of V, J and clone size, and D and trimming were worked out from the DNA. Here the sample has a few hundred thousand clones; around 87% occur a single time. The top ten hold roughly a tenth of the sample.

Details on this clone: Its antigen remains unidentified. No base qualities exist here, and no much larger clone lies one base off it.

This receptor was taken from a woman in her fifties or sixties with COVID-19, enrolled during active disease. This receptor chain uses TRBV12-5 and TRBJ1-1, with the D gene not clear enough to name. The sample comprised peripheral blood. The CDR3 corresponds to CASGLLRQPEAFF. The nucleotides are TGTGCTAGTGGTTTGCTGAGACAACCCGAAGCTTTCTTT.